This T cell receptor (beta chain) was sequenced in a study of blood T cells in healthy people across ages. Study as a whole: Researchers report that template switching captured about one barcoded beta molecule per two T cells.

Then a second PCR, running roughly 7 to 11 cycles, was carried out with a sample-barcoded 5' primer and a J-beta primer mix. A single record per CDR3 protein comes from TCRdb applying MiXCR to the 5' RACE reads. The table includes roughly 900,000 distinct CDR3 sequences, 45% to 50% detected once. Comments on this clonotype: Its antigen is not identified.

Study results and limitations: While age rose, TCR beta diversity per million T cells dropped in a roughly linear way.

This clonotype was sampled from a man aged 25 to 40 in good health. Input material: blood.

The CDR3 DNA reads as TGTGCCAGCAGCCAAGATGTCGACTCCCAAGAGACCCAGTACTTC. Protein product: CASSQDVDSQETQYF. This chain joins TRBV3-1 and TRBJ2-5; D not resolved. Trimming cost V 0 bases and J 1 base, with 9 bases left between them. The CDR3 has 15 residues. The germline CDR1 and CDR2 sequences are LGHDT and YNNKEL (reference sequence).